These 22 T cell receptor beta chains were sequenced from one sample in a study of CD8 T cells in ankylosing spondylitis. Via MiXCR, TCRdb re-called the 5' RACE reads, giving one row per CDR3 protein. Of 250,000 to 350,000 distinct CDR3 sequences detected, 20% appear once; the ten largest clones hold 7.5% to 9%. Sequencing was done on a sample of blood, either unsorted or a sorted T cell fraction (not recorded which). These receptors all come from a male donor with ankylosing spondylitis or in good health (not recorded which).

Only a few counts were recorded for this clonotype. The chain's CDR3 is CASSLSTGGYNEQFF. The CDR3 DNA follows: TGTGCCAGCAGCTTGTCAACGGGAGGGTACAATGAGCAGTTCTTC. The chain employs TRBV7-2 and TRBJ2-1, with 8 bases aligning to TRBD2. With 3 bases clipped from V and 4 bases from J, the junction kept 5 bases outside the gene matches. The CDR3 totals 15 residues. CDR1 is SGHTA, CDR2 FQGNSA, per germline.

The chain is built from TRBV25-1 and TRBJ2-1; D remains unclear. This CDR3 spans 13 amino acids. Trimming pared 5 bases from V and 2 bases from J, leaving 7 bases between. In germline, CDR1 is MGHDK, CDR2 SYGVNS. In DNA form, the CDR3 reads TGTGCCAGCAGTAGCCTAGCCTACAATGAGCAGTTCTTC. This gives the protein CASSSLAYNEQFF.

The chain uses TRBV6-7 and TRBJ1-5, with D tentatively TRBD1 (5 bases). TRBV6-7 has ORF status, its function being uncertain. The CDR3 contains 16 residues. V was clipped by 4 bases and J by 4 bases, with 17 bases between them. CDR3 in amino acids: CASSFDLRQPNQPQHF. The CDR3 nucleotides read TGTGCCAGCAGTTTCGATCTTCGACAGCCAAATCAGCCCCAGCATTTT.

This clonotype was seen ten or more times. At one end the junction does not follow the germline gene, possibly because of a read error. The chain has TRBV5-1 and TRBJ2-1; possibly TRBD1 for D (5 bases). The CDR3 has 15 residues. The germline V gene encodes CDR1 SGHRS and CDR2 YFSETQ. Here the CDR3 DNA reads TGTGCCAGCAGCTTGGGGCTTAGCTCCTACAATGAGCAGTTCTTC. Its translation: CASSLGLSSYNEQFF.

Only a few counts were recorded for this clonotype. V is TRBV20-1 and J is TRBJ2-2, with D perhaps matching TRBD2 (5 bases). This CDR3 is built from 14 residues. Germline values: CDR1 DFQATT, CDR2 SNEGSKA (reference sequence). V was clipped by 3 bases and J by 4 bases, with 12 bases between them. CDR3 amino acids: CSARWEKSTGELFF. The CDR3 DNA follows: TGCAGTGCTAGGTGGGAGAAGAGCACCGGGGAGCTGTTTTTT.

This chain joins TRBV5-1 and TRBJ1-1; 9 positions match TRBD1. The CDR3 is made up of 15 amino acids. Germline V gene data show CDR1 as SGHRS and CDR2 as YFSETQ. With V trimmed by 0 bases and J by 4 bases, 4 bases remained unmatched. The CDR3 DNA reads as TGCGCCAGCAGCTTGGAGGGACAGGGCGGCACTGAAGCTTTCTTT. It yields the protein CASSLEGQGGTEAFF.

The V call is TRBV20-1, the J call TRBJ2-7, with 8 bases lining up with TRBD2. Germline values: CDR1 DFQATT, CDR2 SNEGSKA (reference sequence). J gave up 0 bases and V 3 bases, and 4 bases lay outside the gene matches. The CDR3 is made up of 14 amino acids. The CDR3 coding sequence is TGCAGTGCTAGGGCGGGAGGTAGCTCCTACGAGCAGTACGTC. This gives the protein CSARAGGSSYEQYV.

This clonotype has just a few counts. V gene TRBV5-1 combines with J gene TRBJ2-5; TRBD2 might be the D (5 bases). CDR1 and CDR2 (germline): SGHRS, YFSETQ. The length of the CDR3 is 15 residues. Trimming removed 4 bases at V and 5 bases at J, with 18 bases between. For the CDR3, the DNA is TGCGCCAGCAGCCTCAACGGCGGTTCGGGGGAGACCCAGTACTTC. Protein product: CASSLNGGSGETQYF.

In this sample, this clonotype turned up a few times. The chain couples TRBV3-1 to TRBJ2-7; 7 bases align to TRBD1. CDR1 and CDR2 from the germline V gene are LGHDT and YNNKEL (reference sequence). V shed 4 bases and J 5 bases; nucleotides not matched to a gene: 11. The CDR3 is made up of 15 amino acids. The CDR3 protein is CASSPWGQWWNEQYV. CDR3 sequence (DNA): TGTGCCAGCAGCCCTTGGGGACAGTGGTGGAACGAGCAGTACGTC.

The chain joins TRBV20-1 to TRBJ1-1; 11 bases agree with TRBD1. The CDR3 covers 13 residues. Germline loops: CDR1 DFQATT, CDR2 SNEGSKA (reference sequence). V was clipped by 8 bases and J by 4 bases; unmatched bases: 6. The CDR3 loop is CSPGQGAGTEAFF. For the CDR3, the DNA is TGCAGTCCCGGACAGGGGGCGGGCACTGAAGCTTTCTTT.

This clonotype has a handful of counts. The genes are TRBV10-3 and TRBJ2-5, with 10 bases aligning to TRBD2. This CDR3 spans 12 amino acids. Germline assignment: CDR1 ENHRY and CDR2 SYGVKD. Germline trimming cut 8 bases from V and 3 bases from J; bases unmatched to any gene: 0. CDR3 amino acids: CAIGTSEETQYF. Written as DNA, the CDR3 is TGTGCCATCGGGACTAGCGAAGAGACCCAGTACTTC.

The V and J genes are TRBV12-5 and TRBJ2-1; D is ambiguous. Trimming took 2 bases from V and 9 from J, leaving 20 bases between them. This CDR3 comprises 16 residues. CDR1 is LGHNT, CDR2 FRNRAP, per germline. CDR3 residues: CASGLWGKGLVGEQFF. In nucleotides, the CDR3 is TGTGCTAGTGGTTTGTGGGGTAAAGGTCTAGTCGGTGAGCAGTTCTTC. Full variable domain (missing parts from reference TRBV12-5 and TRBJ2-1): DARVTQTPRHKVTEMGQEVTMRCQPILGHNTVFWYRQTMMQGLELLAYFRNRAPLDDSGMPKDRFSAEMPDATLATLKIQPSEPRDSAVYFCASGLWGKGLVGEQFFGPGTRLTVL.

V gene TRBV12-2 combines with J gene TRBJ1-6; TRBD1 is taken as the D call from the table, unchecked against the DNA. TRBV12-2 is annotated as a pseudogene. The CDR3 is 16 residues long. This CDR3 reads CASRAGHTHHNSPLHF. CDR3 nucleotide sequence: TGTGCAAGTCGGGCGGGACACACACACCATAATTCACCCCTCCACTTT.

This sequence joins TRBV20-1 and TRBJ2-2; 11 positions match TRBD2. The CDR3 contains 16 residues. From germline, CDR1 is DFQATT and CDR2 SNEGSKA (reference sequence). V shed 5 bases and J 7 bases; nucleotides not matched to a gene: 12. DNA of the CDR3: TGCAGTGCTCTCAGACTAGCGGGATCTTTGAGCGGGGAGCTGTTTTTT. Translation gives CSALRLAGSLSGELFF.

This clonotype was counted many times. The J gene is TRBJ2-1, the V gene TRBV20-1, with 8 bases aligning to TRBD2. This CDR3 has 16 amino acids. V lost 4 bases and J lost 1; bases outside the gene matches: 9. Germline-derived CDR1 and CDR2 are DFQATT and SNEGSKA (reference sequence). Here the CDR3 DNA reads TGCAGTGCTAACCCACTAGCGGATCTTTCCTACAATGAGCAGTTCTTC. Its protein product is CSANPLADLSYNEQFF.

This clonotype was observed at least ten times. The V and J genes are TRBV20-1 and TRBJ2-3, with TRBD2 matching 7 bases. The V gene end was trimmed by 3 bases and the J gene end by 2 bases; junction bases not matched to a gene: 8. There are 15 residues in the CDR3. CDR1 and CDR2 (germline): DFQATT, SNEGSKA (reference sequence). CDR3 amino acids: CSASPLSGNTDTQYF. The CDR3 nucleotides are TGCAGTGCTAGCCCCCTCAGCGGGAACACAGATACGCAGTATTTT.

This clonotype showed up many times. The chain joins TRBV29-1 to TRBJ2-1, with D tentatively TRBD1 (7 bases). V lost 8 bases and J lost 0, with 17 bases in between. This CDR3 spans 15 amino acids. Germline V gives CDR1 SQVTM, CDR2 ANQGSEA. CDR3 sequence (DNA): TGCAGCCCGGGCGGGACAGAGAGCTCCTACAATGAGCAGTTCTTC. As protein: CSPGGTESSYNEQFF.

The CDR3 sequence is CASSEARGLRNEQFF. Here the CDR3 DNA reads TGTGCCAGCAGTGAAGCGAGGGGGCTTCGGAATGAGCAGTTCTTC. The chain recombines TRBV6-1 with TRBJ2-1; 7 bases are shared with TRBD1. The CDR3 covers 15 residues. The germline CDR1 and CDR2 sequences are MNHNS and SASEGT. J was trimmed by 7 bases and V by 0 bases; bases with no gene match: 6.

V is TRBV20-1 and J is TRBJ2-1; tentatively, D is TRBD1 (7 bases). V was shortened by 6 bases and J by 4 bases, with 22 bases between the two germline ends. Germline CDR1 DFQATT, CDR2 SNEGSKA (reference sequence). CDR3 length: 16 residues. CDR3 amino acids: CSARGQGGESYNEQFF. The CDR3 bases are TGCAGTGCAAGGGGGCAGGGGGGAGAATCTTACAATGAGCAGTTCTTC.

The J gene is TRBJ1-5, the V gene TRBV12-3 or TRBV12-4; no reliable D call. Trimming shortened V by 2 bases and J by 3 bases, and 8 bases separated the two germline ends. This CDR3 is 14 amino acids long. CDR3 amino acids: CASSLYAVNQPQHF. CDR3 nucleotides: TGTGCCAGCAGTTTATATGCAGTCAATCAGCCCCAGCATTTT.

This rearrangement joins TRBV12-3 or TRBV12-4 to TRBJ1-1; 8 bases line up with TRBD1. The CDR3 has 15 residues. V lost 3 bases and J lost 1; bases outside the gene matches: 4. Here the CDR3 DNA reads TGTGCCAGCAGTTTCACAGGGGGTAGGAACACTGAAGCTTTCTTT. This encodes CASSFTGGRNTEAFF.

This clonotype was seen a handful of times. This chain connects TRBV12-3 or TRBV12-4 to TRBJ1-3; 7 bases align to TRBD1. The CDR3 is 14 residues long. The trim removed 6 bases at V and 0 bases at J, leaving 2 bases unmatched. The chain's CDR3 is CASSGTDSGNTIYF. CDR3 sequence (DNA): TGTGCCAGCAGCGGGACAGACTCTGGAAACACCATATATTTT.